The clone carrying this T cell receptor beta chain was counted ten times or more. What it binds is not known. Germline loops: CDR1 LGHNT, CDR2 FRNRAP. The CDR3 runs to 14 residues. The V gene end was trimmed by 5 bases and the J gene end by 4 bases; junction bases not matched to a gene: 4. The sample is drawn from a study of T cell repertoires in cytomegalovirus infection. The study's findings and limits: There were HLA-C-restricted CMV-specific TCR beta clonotypes dominating the ex vivo response.

A single record per CDR3 protein comes from TCRdb applying MiXCR to the reads. The table lists about 360,000 distinct CDR3 sequences, 15% to 20% of them singletons, with less than 9.5% in the top ten. The clonotype comes from a human donor in good health (CMV status not recorded). Some clones in this sample may be carry-over from other donors' samples. The chain combines TRBV12-5 with TRBJ1-1; TRBD1 aligns across 10 bases. The sequencing input was PBMCs. CDR3 nucleotide sequence: TGTGCTAGTGGTCGGACAGGGGGAAGCACTGAAGCTTTCTTT. It translates to CASGRTGGSTEAFF.